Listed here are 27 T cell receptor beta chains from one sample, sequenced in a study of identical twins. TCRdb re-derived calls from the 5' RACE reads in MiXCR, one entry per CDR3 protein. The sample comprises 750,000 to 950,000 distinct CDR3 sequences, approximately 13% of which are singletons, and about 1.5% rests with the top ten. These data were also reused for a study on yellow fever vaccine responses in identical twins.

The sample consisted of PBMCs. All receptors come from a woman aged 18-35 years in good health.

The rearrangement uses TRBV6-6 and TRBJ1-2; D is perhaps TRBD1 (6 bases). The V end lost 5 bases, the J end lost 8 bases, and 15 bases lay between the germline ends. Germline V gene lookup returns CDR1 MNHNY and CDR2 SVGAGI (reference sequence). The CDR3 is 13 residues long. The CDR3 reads CASSGGAGVGYTF. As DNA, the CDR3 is TGTGCCAGCAGTGGGGGGGCAGGTGTGGGCTACACCTTC.

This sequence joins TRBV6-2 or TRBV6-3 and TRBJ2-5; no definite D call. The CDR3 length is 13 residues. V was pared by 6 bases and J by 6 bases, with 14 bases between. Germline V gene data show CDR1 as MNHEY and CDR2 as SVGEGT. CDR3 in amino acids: CASSWYDIQTQYF. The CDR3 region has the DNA TGTGCCAGCAGCTGGTATGACATACAGACCCAGTACTTC.

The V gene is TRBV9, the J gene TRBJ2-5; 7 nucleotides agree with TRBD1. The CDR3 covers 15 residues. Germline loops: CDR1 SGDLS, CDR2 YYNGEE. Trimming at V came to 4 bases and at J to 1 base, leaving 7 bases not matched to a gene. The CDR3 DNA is TGTGCCAGCAGCCTCAGGGGGAACAGCCAAGAGACCCAGTACTTC. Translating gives CASSLRGNSQETQYF.

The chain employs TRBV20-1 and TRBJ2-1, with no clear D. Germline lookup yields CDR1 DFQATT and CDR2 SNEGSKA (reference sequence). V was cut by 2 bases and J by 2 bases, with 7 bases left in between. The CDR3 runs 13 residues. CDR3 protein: CSARPKTYNEQFF. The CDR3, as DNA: TGCAGTGCTAGACCCAAGACCTACAATGAGCAGTTCTTC.

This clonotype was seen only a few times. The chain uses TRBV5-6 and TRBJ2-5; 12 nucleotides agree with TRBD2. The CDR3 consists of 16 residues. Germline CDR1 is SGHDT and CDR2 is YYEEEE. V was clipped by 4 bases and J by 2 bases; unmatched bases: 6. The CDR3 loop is CASSPETSGRQETQYF. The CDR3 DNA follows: TGTGCCAGCAGCCCGGAGACTAGCGGGAGACAAGAGACCCAGTACTTC.

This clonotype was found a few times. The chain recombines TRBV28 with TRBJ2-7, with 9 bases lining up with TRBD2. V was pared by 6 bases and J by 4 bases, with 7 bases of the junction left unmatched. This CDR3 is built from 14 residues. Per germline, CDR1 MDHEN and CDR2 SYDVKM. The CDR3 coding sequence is TGTGCCAGCAGACTTAGCGGGAGTTTATACGAGCAGTACTTC. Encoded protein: CASRLSGSLYEQYF. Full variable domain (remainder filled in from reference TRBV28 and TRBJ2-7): DVKVTQSSRYLVKRTGEKVFLECVQDMDHENMFWYRQDPGLGLRLIYFSYDVKMKEKGDIPEGYSVSREKKERFSLILESASTNQTSMYLCASRLSGSLYEQYFGPGTRLTVT.

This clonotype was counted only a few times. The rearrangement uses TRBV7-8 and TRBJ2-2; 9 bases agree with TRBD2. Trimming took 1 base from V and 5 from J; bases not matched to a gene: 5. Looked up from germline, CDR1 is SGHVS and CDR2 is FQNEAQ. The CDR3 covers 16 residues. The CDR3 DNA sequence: TGTGCCAGCAGCTTAGGGAGACTAGCGGAAACCGGGGAGCTGTTTTTT. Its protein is CASSLGRLAETGELFF. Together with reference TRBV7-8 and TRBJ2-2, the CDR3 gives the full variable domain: GAGVSQSPRYKVAKRGQDVALRCDPISGHVSLFWYQQALGQGPEFLTYFQNEAQLDKSGLPSDRFFAERPEGSVSTLKIQRTQQEDSAVYLCASSLGRLAETGELFFGEGSRLTVL.

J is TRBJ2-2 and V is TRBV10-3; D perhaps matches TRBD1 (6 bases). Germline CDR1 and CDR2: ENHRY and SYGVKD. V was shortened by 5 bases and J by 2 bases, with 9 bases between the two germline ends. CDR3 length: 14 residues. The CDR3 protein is CAISPGQNTGELFF. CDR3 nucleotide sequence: TGTGCCATCAGTCCGGGACAAAACACCGGGGAGCTGTTTTTT.

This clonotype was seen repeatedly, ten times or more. CDR3: CASRNSGAPEAFF. The CDR3 DNA reads as TGCGCCAGCAGGAATTCGGGGGCGCCTGAAGCTTTCTTT. J is TRBJ1-1 and V is TRBV10-2, with D possibly TRBD1 on 6 matching bases. Germline lookup yields CDR1 WSHSY and CDR2 SAAADI. Trimming removed 6 bases from V and 6 bases from J, with 14 bases in between. The CDR3 totals 13 residues.

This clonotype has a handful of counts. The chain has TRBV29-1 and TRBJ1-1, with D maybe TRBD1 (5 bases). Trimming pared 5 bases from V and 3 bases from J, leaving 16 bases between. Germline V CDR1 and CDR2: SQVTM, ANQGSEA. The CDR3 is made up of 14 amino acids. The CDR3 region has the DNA TGCAGCGTTAACACCAGGGTTGCGGACACTGAAGCTTTCTTT. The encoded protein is CSVNTRVADTEAFF.

CDR3 amino acids: CAISDSGSVETQYF. The CDR3 coding sequence is TGTGCCATCAGCGATAGCGGGAGTGTGGAGACCCAGTACTTC. V is TRBV10-3 and J is TRBJ2-5; 9 bases are a match to TRBD2. Germline CDR1 reads ENHRY; CDR2 reads SYGVKD. V lost 6 bases and J lost 5; bases outside the gene matches: 7. The CDR3 is 14 residues long.

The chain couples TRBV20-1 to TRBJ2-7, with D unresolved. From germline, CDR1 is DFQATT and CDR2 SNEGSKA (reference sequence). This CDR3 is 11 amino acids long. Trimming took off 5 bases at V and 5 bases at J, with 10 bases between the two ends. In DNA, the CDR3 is TGCAGTGCTTCGGACGGTGACGAGCAGTACGTC. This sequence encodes CSASDGDEQYV.

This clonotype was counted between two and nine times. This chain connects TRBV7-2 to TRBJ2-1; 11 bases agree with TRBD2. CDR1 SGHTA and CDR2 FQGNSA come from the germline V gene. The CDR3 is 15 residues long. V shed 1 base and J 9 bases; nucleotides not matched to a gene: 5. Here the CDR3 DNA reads TGTGCCAGCAGCTTAGAGAGTCTAGCGGGGGGTGAGCAGTTCTTC. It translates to CASSLESLAGGEQFF.

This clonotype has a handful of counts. The CDR3 region has the DNA TGTGCCAGCAACGACTTCAGTACGCAGTATTTT. Translation gives CASNDFSTQYF. The gene calls are TRBV11-2 and TRBJ2-3; D call uncertain. V was clipped by 7 bases and J by 8 bases, with 10 bases between them. Germline loops: CDR1 SGHAT, CDR2 FQNNGV. CDR3 size: 11 residues.

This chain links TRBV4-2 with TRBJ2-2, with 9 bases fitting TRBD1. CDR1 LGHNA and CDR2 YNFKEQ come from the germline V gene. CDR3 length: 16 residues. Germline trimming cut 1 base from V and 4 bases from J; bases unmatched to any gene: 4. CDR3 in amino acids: CASSQAIQGATGELFF. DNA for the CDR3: TGTGCCAGCAGCCAAGCCATACAGGGGGCCACCGGGGAGCTGTTTTTT.

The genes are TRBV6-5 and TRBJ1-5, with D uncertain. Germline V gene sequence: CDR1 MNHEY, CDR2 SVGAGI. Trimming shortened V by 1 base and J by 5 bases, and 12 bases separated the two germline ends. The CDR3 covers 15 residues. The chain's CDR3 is CASSYFGGRDQPQHF. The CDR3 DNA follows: TGTGCCAGCAGTTACTTTGGTGGGCGCGATCAGCCCCAGCATTTT.

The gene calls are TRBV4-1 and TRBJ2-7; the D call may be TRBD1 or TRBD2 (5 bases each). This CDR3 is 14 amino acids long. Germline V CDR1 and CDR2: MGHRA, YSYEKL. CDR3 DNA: TGCGCCAGCAGCCACTTAGCCGGGGCCTACGAGCCGTACGTC. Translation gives CASSHLAGAYEPYV.

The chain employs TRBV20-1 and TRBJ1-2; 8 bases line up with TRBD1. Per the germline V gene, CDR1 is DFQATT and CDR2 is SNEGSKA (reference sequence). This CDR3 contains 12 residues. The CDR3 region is CRIDRGWNGYTF. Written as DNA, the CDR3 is TGCAGGATAGACAGGGGTTGGAATGGCTACACCTTC.

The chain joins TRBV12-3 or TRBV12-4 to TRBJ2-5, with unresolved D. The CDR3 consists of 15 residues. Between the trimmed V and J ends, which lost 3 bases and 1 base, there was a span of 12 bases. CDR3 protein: CASSFFGFPQETQYF. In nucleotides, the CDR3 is TGTGCCAGCAGTTTCTTTGGGTTCCCCCAAGAGACCCAGTACTTC.

CDR3 sequence reads: CSARRAQSGEQYV. For the CDR3, the DNA is TGCAGTGCTAGGCGGGCCCAGTCAGGCGAGCAGTACGTC. The V call is TRBV20-1, the J call TRBJ2-7; possibly TRBD2 for D (5 bases). The length of the CDR3 is 13 residues. The V end was cut by 3 bases, the J end by 6 bases, with 15 bases between. From germline, CDR1 is DFQATT and CDR2 SNEGSKA (reference sequence).

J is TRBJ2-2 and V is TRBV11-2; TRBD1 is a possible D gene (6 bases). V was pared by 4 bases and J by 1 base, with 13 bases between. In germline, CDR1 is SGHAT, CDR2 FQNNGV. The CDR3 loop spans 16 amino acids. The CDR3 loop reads CASSSLPGVNTGELFF. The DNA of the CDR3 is TGTGCCAGCAGCTCCTTACCAGGGGTGAACACCGGGGAGCTGTTTTTT.

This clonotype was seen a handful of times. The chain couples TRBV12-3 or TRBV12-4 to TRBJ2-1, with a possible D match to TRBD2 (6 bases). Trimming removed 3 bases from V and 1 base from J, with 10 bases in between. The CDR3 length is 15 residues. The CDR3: CASSFDGRSYNEQFF. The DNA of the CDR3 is TGTGCCAGCAGTTTTGACGGGAGATCCTACAATGAGCAGTTCTTC.

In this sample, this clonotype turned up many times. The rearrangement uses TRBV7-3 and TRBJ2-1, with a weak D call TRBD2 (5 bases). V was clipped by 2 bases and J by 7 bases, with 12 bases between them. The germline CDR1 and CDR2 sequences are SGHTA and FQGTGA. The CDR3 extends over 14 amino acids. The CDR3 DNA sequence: TGTGCCAGCAGCTTACTAGGAGGCGGTAATGAGCAGTTCTTC. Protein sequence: CASSLLGGGNEQFF.

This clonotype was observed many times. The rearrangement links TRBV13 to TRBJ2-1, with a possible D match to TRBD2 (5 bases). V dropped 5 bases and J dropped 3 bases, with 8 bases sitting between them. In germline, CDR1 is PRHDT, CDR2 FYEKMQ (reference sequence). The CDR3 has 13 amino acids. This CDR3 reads CASSTTSYNEQFF. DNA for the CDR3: TGTGCCAGCAGCACAACTAGCTACAATGAGCAGTTCTTC.

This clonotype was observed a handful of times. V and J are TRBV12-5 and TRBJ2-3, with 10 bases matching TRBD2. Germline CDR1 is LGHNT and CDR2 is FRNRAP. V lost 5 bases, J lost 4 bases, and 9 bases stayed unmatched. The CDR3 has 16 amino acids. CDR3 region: CASGQTSGRMADTQYF. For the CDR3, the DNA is TGTGCTAGTGGTCAGACTAGCGGGCGTATGGCAGATACGCAGTATTTT.

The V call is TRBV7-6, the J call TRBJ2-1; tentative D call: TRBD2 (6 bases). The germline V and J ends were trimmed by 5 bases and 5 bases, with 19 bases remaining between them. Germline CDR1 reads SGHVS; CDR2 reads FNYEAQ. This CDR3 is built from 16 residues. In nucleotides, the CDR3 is TGTGCCAGCAGCCAGGCCGGGACTGAAGTTCACAATGAGCAGTTCTTC. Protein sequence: CASSQAGTEVHNEQFF.

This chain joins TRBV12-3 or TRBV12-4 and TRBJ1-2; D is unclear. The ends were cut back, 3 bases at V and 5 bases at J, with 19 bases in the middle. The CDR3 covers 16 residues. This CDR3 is CASSFPRRASPYGYTF. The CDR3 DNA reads TGTGCCAGCAGTTTTCCCAGACGGGCATCCCCTTATGGCTACACCTTC.